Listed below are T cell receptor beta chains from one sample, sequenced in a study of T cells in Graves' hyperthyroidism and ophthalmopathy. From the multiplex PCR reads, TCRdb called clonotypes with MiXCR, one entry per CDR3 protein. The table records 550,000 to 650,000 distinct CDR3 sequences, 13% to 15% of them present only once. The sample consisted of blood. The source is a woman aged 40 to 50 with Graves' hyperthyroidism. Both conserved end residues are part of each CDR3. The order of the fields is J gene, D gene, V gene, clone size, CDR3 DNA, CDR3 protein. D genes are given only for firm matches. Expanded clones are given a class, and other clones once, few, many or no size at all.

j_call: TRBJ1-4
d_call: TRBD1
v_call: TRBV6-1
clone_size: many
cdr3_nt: TGTGCCAGCAGTAAAACACCGGGACAGACTAATGAAAAACTGTTTTTT
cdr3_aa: CASSKTPGQTNEKLFF

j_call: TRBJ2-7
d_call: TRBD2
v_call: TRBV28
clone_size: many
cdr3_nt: TGTGCCATCCGGAGGACTAGCGGGAGGAGCCAGCAGTACTTC
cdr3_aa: CAIRRTSGRSQQYF

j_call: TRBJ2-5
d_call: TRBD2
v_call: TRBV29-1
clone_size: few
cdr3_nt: TGCAGCGTTGAACTAGCGGGAGAGACCCAGTACTTC
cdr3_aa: CSVELAGETQYF

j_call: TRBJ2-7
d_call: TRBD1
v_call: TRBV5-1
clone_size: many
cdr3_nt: TGCGCCAGCAGCTCACAGGGGGCGACCTACGAGCAGTACTTC
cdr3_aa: CASSSQGATYEQYF

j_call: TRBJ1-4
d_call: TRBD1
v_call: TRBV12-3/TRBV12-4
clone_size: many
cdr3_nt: TGTGCCAGCAGTCCGACAGGGGCGGGTGAAAAACTGTTTTTT
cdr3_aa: CASSPTGAGEKLFF

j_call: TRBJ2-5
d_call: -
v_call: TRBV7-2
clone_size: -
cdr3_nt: TGTGCCAGCAGACAGTGGGGGCGGGAGACCCAGTACTTC
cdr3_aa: CASRQWGRETQYF

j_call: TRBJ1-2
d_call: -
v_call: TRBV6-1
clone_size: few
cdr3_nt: TGTGCCAGCAGTCCCCTTAGGGGGAGGAGCTATGGCTACACCTTC
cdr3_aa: CASSPLRGRSYGYTF

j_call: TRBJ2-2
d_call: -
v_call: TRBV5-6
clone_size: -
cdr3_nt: TGTGCCAGCAGCGGTGACATCGTGGCGCGCACCGGGGAGCTGTTTTTT
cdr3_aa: CASSGDIVARTGELFF

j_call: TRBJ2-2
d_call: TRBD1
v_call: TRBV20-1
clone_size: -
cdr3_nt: TGCAGTGCTAGAAGAGCGACAGGGAACGCCGGGGAGCTGTTTTTT
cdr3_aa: CSARRATGNAGELFF

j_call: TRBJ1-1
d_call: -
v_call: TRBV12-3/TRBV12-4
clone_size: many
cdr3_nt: TGTGCCAGCACCCCGGGGCCAGCCAAAGAAGCTTTCTTT
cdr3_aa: CASTPGPAKEAFF

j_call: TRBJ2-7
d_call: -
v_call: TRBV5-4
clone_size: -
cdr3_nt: TGTGCCAGCAGCTTGGACGTTGGCGAAACCCTCTACGAGCAGTACTTC
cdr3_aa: CASSLDVGETLYEQYF

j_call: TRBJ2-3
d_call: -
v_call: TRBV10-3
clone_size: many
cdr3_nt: TGTGCCATCAGTAATGTGGGGAACACGGATACGCAGTATTTT
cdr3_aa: CAISNVGNTDTQYF

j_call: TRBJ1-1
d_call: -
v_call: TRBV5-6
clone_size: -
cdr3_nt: TGTGCCAGCAGCTTGGGACAGGCCCTCATGAACACTGAAGCTTTCTTT
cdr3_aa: CASSLGQALMNTEAFF

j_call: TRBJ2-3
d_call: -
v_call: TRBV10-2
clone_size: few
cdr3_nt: TGCGCCAGCAGTGATGGGCGCCATACGCAGTATTTT
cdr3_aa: CASSDGRHTQYF

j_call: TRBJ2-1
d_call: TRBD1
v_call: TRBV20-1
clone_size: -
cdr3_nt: TGCAGTGCGTATGGAGAGGGGGCTGTCTATGAGCAGTTCTTC
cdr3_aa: CSAYGEGAVYEQFF

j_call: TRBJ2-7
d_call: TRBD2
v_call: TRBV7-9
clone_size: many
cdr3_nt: TGTGCCAGCAGCTTCTTCCCCATGCGGGAGGGCAGGGACGAGCAGTACTTC
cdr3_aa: CASSFFPMREGRDEQYF

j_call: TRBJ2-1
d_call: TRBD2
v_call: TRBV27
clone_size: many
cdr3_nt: TGTGCCAGCAGTTCCACGGGACTAGCCCACAATGAGCAGTTCTTC
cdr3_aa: CASSSTGLAHNEQFF

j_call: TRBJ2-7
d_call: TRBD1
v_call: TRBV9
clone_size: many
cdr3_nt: TGTGCCAGCTCACCGGGACAGGACACCTACGAGCAGTACTTC
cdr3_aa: CASSPGQDTYEQYF

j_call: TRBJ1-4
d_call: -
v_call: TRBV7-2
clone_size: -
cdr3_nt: TGTGCCAGTAGTACAAGTATTAATGAAAAACTGTTTTTT
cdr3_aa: CASSTSINEKLFF

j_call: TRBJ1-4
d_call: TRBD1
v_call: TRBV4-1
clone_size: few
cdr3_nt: TGCGCCAGCAGCCAAGCTCCCCGGGACAGGGACGAAAAACTGTTTTTT
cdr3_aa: CASSQAPRDRDEKLFF

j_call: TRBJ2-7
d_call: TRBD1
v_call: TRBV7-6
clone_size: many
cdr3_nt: TGTGCCAGCAGCCCGGCAGGGGGCTTCCGCGAGCAGTACTTC
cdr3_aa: CASSPAGGFREQYF

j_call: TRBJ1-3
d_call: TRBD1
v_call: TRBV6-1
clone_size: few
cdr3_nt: TGTGCCAGCAGTGTAAGGGACAGAATATATTTT
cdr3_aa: CASSVRDRIYF

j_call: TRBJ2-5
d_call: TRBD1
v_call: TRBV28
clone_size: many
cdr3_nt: TGTGCCAGCAGTCCTATCGGACAGGGGTTAGGAGAGACCCAGTACTTC
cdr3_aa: CASSPIGQGLGETQYF

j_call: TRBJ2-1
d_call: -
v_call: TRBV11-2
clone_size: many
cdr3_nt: TGTGCCAGCAGCCCGAACAGCCGGGTACCCAATGAGCAGTTCTTC
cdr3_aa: CASSPNSRVPNEQFF

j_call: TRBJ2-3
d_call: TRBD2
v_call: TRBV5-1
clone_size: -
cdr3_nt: TGCGCCAGCAGCTTTAGCGGGAGGGGTTCGGATACGCAGTATTTT
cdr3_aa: CASSFSGRGSDTQYF

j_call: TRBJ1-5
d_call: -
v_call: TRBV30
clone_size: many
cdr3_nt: TGTGCCTGGTCTCTGGGGCTTGTAGCGGACCAGCCCCAGCATTTT
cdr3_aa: CAWSLGLVADQPQHF

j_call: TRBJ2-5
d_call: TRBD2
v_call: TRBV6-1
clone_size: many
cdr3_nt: TGTGCCAGCAGTGTTCGGGGGGAAGAGACCCAGTACTTC
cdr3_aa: CASSVRGEETQYF

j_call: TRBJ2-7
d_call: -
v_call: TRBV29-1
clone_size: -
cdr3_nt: TGCAGCGTTGAAGTGGGGGAACAGGGAGACGAGCAGTACTTC
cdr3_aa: CSVEVGEQGDEQYF

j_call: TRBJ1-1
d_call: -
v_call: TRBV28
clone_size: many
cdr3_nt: TGTGCCAGCAGTGGACCCGGAGCTTTCTTT
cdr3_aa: CASSGPGAFF

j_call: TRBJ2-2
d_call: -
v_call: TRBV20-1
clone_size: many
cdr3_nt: TGCAGTGCTAGAGGGGGGGCCATCACGAACACCGGGGAGCTGTTTTTT
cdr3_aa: CSARGGAITNTGELFF

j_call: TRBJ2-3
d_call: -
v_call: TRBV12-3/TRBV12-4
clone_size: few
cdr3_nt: TGTGCCAGCACCAGAGGAGGGGGATCAGATACGCAGTATTTT
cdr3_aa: CASTRGGGSDTQYF

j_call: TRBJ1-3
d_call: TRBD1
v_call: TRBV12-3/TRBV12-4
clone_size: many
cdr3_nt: TGTGCCAGCAGTTCAATCGGACAGGGAATCAAAGGTGGAAACACCATATATTTT
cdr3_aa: CASSSIGQGIKGGNTIYF

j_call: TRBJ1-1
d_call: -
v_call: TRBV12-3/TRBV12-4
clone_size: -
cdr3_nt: TGTGCCAGCAGAGCTGGGACGTTGAACACTGAAGCTTTCTTT
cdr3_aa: CASRAGTLNTEAFF

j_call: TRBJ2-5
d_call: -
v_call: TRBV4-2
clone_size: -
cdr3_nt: TGTGCCAGCAGCCAAGATAGGGCTGTCCAAGAGACCCAGTACTTC
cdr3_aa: CASSQDRAVQETQYF

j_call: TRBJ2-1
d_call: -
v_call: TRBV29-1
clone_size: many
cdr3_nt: TGCAGCGTTAAAGGGGCATGGGAGTACAATGAGCAGTTCTTC
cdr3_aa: CSVKGAWEYNEQFF

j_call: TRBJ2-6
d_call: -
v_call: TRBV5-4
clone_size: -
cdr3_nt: TGTGCCAGCAGCTTGGCCAATAGTCGGGACATCCTCTCTGGGGCCAACGTCCTGACTTTC
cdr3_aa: CASSLANSRDILSGANVLTF

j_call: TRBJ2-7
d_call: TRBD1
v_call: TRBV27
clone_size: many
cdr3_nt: TGTGCCAGCAGACCCGGGACAGGGAAGATCGGCTACGAGCAGTACTTC
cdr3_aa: CASRPGTGKIGYEQYF

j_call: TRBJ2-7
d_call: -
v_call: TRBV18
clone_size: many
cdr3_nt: TGTGCCAGCTCACCAAACCAGGGAGACTACGAGCAGTACTTC
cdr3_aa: CASSPNQGDYEQYF

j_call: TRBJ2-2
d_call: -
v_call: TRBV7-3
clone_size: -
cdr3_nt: TGTGCCAGCGGTTTTTTGGCCGGGGAGCTGTTTTTT
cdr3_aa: CASGFLAGELFF

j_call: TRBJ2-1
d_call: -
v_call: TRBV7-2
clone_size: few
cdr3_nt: TGTGCCAGCAGCGCCACCGGGACTGGGGGGTACAATGAGCAGTTCTTC
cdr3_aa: CASSATGTGGYNEQFF

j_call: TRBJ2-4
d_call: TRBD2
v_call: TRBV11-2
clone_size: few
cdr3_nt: TGTGCCAGCAGCTCCGGGACTAGCGGGAGTTTCCAAAACATTCAGTACTTC
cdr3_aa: CASSSGTSGSFQNIQYF

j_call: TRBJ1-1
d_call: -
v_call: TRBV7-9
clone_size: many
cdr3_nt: TGTGCCAGCAGCTTCCCGGGGGCGAACACTGAAGCTTTCTTT
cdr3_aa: CASSFPGANTEAFF

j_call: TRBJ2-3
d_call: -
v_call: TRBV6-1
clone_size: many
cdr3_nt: TGTGCCAGCAGTGGCCGGACAAAAGACCCAGATACGCAGTATTTT
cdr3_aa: CASSGRTKDPDTQYF

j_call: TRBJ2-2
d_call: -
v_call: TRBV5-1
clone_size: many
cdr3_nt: TGCGCCAGCAGGGAGGCACCTACCACCGGGGAGCTGTTTTTT
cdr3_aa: CASREAPTTGELFF

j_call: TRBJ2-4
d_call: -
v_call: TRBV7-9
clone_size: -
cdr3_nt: TGTGCCAGCAGCTTATATGGGGATATAGACGCAAACATTCAGTACTTC
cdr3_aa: CASSLYGDIDANIQYF

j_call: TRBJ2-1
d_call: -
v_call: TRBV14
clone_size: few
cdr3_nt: TGTGCCAGCAGCCAAAGCGGGCCTTACAATGAGCAGTTCTTC
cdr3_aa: CASSQSGPYNEQFF

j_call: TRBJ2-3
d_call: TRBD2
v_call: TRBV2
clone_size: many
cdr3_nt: TGTGCCAGCAGTAAGACCGGGACTAGCGTAAGAGATACGCAGTATTTT
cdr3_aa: CASSKTGTSVRDTQYF

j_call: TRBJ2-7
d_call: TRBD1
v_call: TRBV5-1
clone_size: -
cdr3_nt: TGCGCCAGCAGCCAGTACGGGACAGTCTACGAGCAGTACTTC
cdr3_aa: CASSQYGTVYEQYF

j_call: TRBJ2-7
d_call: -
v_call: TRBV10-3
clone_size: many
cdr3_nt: TGTGCCATCAGTGAGGCCAGGAGCTCCTACGAGCAGTACTTC
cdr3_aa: CAISEARSSYEQYF

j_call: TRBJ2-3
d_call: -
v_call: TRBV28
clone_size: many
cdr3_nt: TGTGCCAGCAGTATTGCGTTAGCCACAGATACGCAGTATTTT
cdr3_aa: CASSIALATDTQYF

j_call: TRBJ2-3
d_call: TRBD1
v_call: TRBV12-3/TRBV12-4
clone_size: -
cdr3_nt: TGTGCCAGCAGTACCGGGACAGGGGCTCCAGATACGCAGTATTTT
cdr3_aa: CASSTGTGAPDTQYF

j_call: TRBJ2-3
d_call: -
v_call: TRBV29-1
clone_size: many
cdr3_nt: TGCAGCGTTGCTCAGGGCACAGATACGCAGTATTTT
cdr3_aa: CSVAQGTDTQYF

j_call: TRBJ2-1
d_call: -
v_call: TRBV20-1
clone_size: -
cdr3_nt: TGCAGTGCTAGAGACAGTTCGTATTACAATGAGCAGTTCTTC
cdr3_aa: CSARDSSYYNEQFF

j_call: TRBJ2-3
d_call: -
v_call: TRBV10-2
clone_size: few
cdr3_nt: TGCGCCAGCAGTGGGGGTAGCACAGATACGCAGTATTTT
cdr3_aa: CASSGGSTDTQYF

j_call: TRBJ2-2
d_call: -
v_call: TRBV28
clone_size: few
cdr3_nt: TGTGCCAGCAGCTCCCACGACTTTAGCGGGGAGCTGTTTTTT
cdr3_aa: CASSSHDFSGELFF

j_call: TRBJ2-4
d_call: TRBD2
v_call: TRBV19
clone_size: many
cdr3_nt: TGTGCCAGCTCTCCCTTAGGACTAGCGGGAGCCAAAAACATTCAGTACTTC
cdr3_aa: CASSPLGLAGAKNIQYF

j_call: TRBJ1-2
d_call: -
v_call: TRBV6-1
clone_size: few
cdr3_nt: TGTGCCAGCAGTTTTAACAGGGAGACCTATGGCTACACCTTC
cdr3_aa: CASSFNRETYGYTF

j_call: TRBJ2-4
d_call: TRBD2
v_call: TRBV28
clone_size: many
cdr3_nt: TGTGCCAGCAGCGGGACTAGCGGGAGATGGGTGGATAAAAACATTCAGTACTTC
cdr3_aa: CASSGTSGRWVDKNIQYF

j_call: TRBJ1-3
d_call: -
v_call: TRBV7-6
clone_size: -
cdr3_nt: TGTGCCAGCAGCTTAATGGCGGGGGATCCTGGAAACACCATATATTTT
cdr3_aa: CASSLMAGDPGNTIYF